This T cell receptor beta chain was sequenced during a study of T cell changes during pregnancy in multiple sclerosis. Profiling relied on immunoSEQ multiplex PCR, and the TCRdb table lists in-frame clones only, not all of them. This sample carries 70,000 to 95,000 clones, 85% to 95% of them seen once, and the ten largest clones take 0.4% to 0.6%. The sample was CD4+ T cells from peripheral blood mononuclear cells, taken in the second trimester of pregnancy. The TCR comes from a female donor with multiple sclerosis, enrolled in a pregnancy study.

This CDR3 reads CASRITSGTGELFF. The CDR3 nucleotides read TGTGCCAGCAGGATAACTAGCGGGACCGGGGAGCTGTTTTTT. V gene TRBV7-3 combines with J gene TRBJ2-2, with 9 nucleotides matching TRBD2. Germline lookup yields CDR1 SGHTA and CDR2 FQGTGA. Trimming took 6 bases from V and 5 from J; bases not matched to a gene: 4. The CDR3 totals 14 residues.